The next 24 T cell receptor beta chains were all read from a single sample in a study of early T cells in non-severe SARS-CoV-2 infection (dated by TCRdb to 2020 to 2023). Libraries were built with 5' RACE. Sequencing was carried out with a NextSeq 500. TCRdb reprocessing: public reads trimmed at Q25 with fastp, clones called with MiXCR, in-frame beta chains kept. Rows merge per CDR3 protein into single entries with the most common DNA and genes. Present in this sample are approximately 40,000 distinct CDR3 sequences, around 9.9% of which were seen just once. The leading ten clones occupy about 9.9% of the sample. Input material: whole blood. Receptors originate from an adult who was a healthcare worker with PCR-confirmed SARS-CoV-2 infection or an uninfected control (not recorded which).

This clonotype was seen only a few times. CDR3 coding DNA: TGTGCCAGCAGTCCAAACCAGGAACCTAACTATGGCTACACCTTC. This encodes CASSPNQEPNYGYTF. The chain has TRBV25-1 and TRBJ1-2; no clear D. The CDR3 covers 15 residues. With 5 bases removed from V and 0 bases from J, the gap between germline ends came to 13 bases. CDR1 is MGHDK, CDR2 SYGVNS, per germline.

This clonotype was detected many times. V usage is TRBV5-4 and J usage is TRBJ2-5; D is undetermined. CDR3 length equals 15 residues. V gave up 1 base and J gave up 9 bases, with 19 bases separating them. CDR1 and CDR2 (germline): SGHNT, YYREEE (reference sequence). This chain's CDR3 is CASSLLPDAWAAQYF. The CDR3 nucleotides read TGTGCCAGCAGCTTGTTGCCGGACGCCTGGGCGGCCCAGTACTTC.

The chain is built from TRBV11-2 and TRBJ1-1; unclear D gene. V was cut by 0 bases and J by 3 bases, with 11 bases left in between. The CDR3 extends over 15 amino acids. CDR1 SGHAT and CDR2 FQNNGV come from the germline V gene. Written as DNA, the CDR3 is TGTGCCAGCAGCTTAGATCAGCTGGGGTACACTGAAGCTTTCTTT. Its protein product is CASSLDQLGYTEAFF.

This clonotype was seen at least ten times. V usage is TRBV9 and J usage is TRBJ2-3; unclear D gene. Deletions cut 0 bases from V and 6 bases from J, with 11 bases between. CDR1 is SGDLS and CDR2 is YYNGEE in the germline V gene. The CDR3 extends over 14 amino acids. The CDR3 DNA reads as TGTGCCAGCAGCGTAGCGGCTTCCAGGGATACGCAGTATTTT. As protein: CASSVAASRDTQYF.

This clonotype has a handful of counts. This chain links TRBV19 with TRBJ1-2; TRBD1 aligns across 7 bases. This CDR3 spans 13 amino acids. From germline, CDR1 is LNHDA and CDR2 SQIVND (reference sequence). V lost 5 bases and J lost 7; bases outside the gene matches: 7. The CDR3 spells CASSPQGFGGYTF. The DNA for the CDR3 is TGTGCCAGTAGTCCACAGGGGTTTGGTGGCTACACCTTC. The full variable domain, with the rest looked up from reference TRBV19 and TRBJ1-2, is DGGITQSPKYLFRKEGQNVTLSCEQNLNHDAMYWYRQDPGQGLRLIYYSQIVNDFQKGDIAEGYSVSREKKESFPLTVTSAQKNPTAFYLCASSPQGFGGYTFGSGTRLTVV.

This clonotype came up many times. V is TRBV2 and J is TRBJ1-5; no firm D call. V was pared by 5 bases and J by 0 bases, with 8 bases between. Germline lookup yields CDR1 SNHLY and CDR2 FYNNEI. The CDR3 runs 14 residues. In DNA form, the CDR3 reads TGTGCCAGCAGTCCGGACCTTAGCAATCAGCCCCAGCATTTT. Protein: CASSPDLSNQPQHF. The full variable domain, rest sourced from reference TRBV2 and TRBJ1-5, is EPEVTQTPSHQVTQMGQEVILRCVPISNHLYFYWYRQILGQKVEFLVSFYNNEISEKSEIFDDQFSVERPDGSNFTLKIRSTKLEDSAMYFCASSPDLSNQPQHFGDGTRLSIL.

This clonotype was counted at least ten times. This chain uses TRBV12-3 or TRBV12-4 with TRBJ2-7, with D possibly matching TRBD1 (6 bases). Trimming removed 6 bases from V and 2 bases from J, with 8 bases in between. The CDR3 totals 12 residues. CDR3 in amino acids: CASSTGTYEQYF. The CDR3 coding sequence is TGTGCCAGCAGCACAGGGACCTACGAGCAGTACTTC.

The chain couples TRBV13 to TRBJ2-7; D uncertain. Deletions cut 3 bases from V and 0 bases from J, with 12 bases between. The CDR3 totals 15 residues. The germline V gene has CDR1 PRHDT and CDR2 FYEKMQ (reference sequence). The CDR3 spells CASSLQWAFSYEQYF. CDR3 nucleotide sequence: TGTGCCAGCAGCTTGCAGTGGGCCTTCTCCTACGAGCAGTACTTC.

The sample holds many counts of this clonotype. The chain links TRBV29-1 to TRBJ2-1; D tentatively fits TRBD1 or TRBD2 (5 bases each). In germline, CDR1 is SQVTM, CDR2 ANQGSEA. V was trimmed by 6 bases and J by 5 bases, leaving 20 bases between them. The CDR3 is made up of 15 amino acids. CDR3 bases: TGCAGCGTCCCCAGACTCGGGGCGACTAACAATGAGCAGTTCTTC. This translates into CSVPRLGATNNEQFF.

Many counts were recorded for this clonotype. The rearrangement joins TRBV29-1 to TRBJ2-7, with TRBD2 as a possible D gene (5 bases). The CDR3 is 14 amino acids. Germline V CDR1 and CDR2: SQVTM, ANQGSEA. V dropped 4 bases and J dropped 0 bases, with 13 bases sitting between them. The CDR3 DNA reads as TGCAGCGTTGGGGCTAGCCAGAGCTCCTACGAGCAGTACTTC. Amino acid sequence: CSVGASQSSYEQYF.

Only a few counts were recorded for this clonotype. The V and J genes are TRBV7-9 and TRBJ1-1, with a tentative D call TRBD1 (5 bases). This CDR3 region has 12 residues. The germline V gene encodes CDR1 SEHNR and CDR2 FQNEAQ (reference sequence). The V and J ends lost 7 bases and 10 bases respectively, with 16 bases between them. The CDR3, as DNA: TGTGCCAGCAACCGGGACTCAGGGCGAGCTTTCTTT. Amino acids: CASNRDSGRAFF.

This chain uses TRBV19 with TRBJ1-5; tentatively, D is TRBD1 (6 bases). The germline V gene has CDR1 LNHDA and CDR2 SQIVND (reference sequence). The length of the CDR3 is 12 residues. Trimming took off 9 bases at V and 0 bases at J, with 6 bases between the two ends. CDR3 in DNA: TGTGCCAGCAGGGGTAGCAATCAGCCCCAGCATTTT. Amino acids: CASRGSNQPQHF.

The sample holds many counts of this clonotype. The CDR3: CASSLMEEQYF. As DNA, the CDR3 is TGCGCCAGCAGCTTGATGGAGGAGCAGTACTTC. This chain connects TRBV5-1 to TRBJ2-7; D gene ambiguous. V was clipped by 1 base and J by 7 bases, with 6 bases between them. CDR3 length: 11 amino acids. Germline CDR1 SGHRS, CDR2 YFSETQ.

The table lists this clonotype with a few counts. The genes are TRBV27 and TRBJ2-2; no clear D. The CDR3 length is 15 residues. Germline-derived CDR1 and CDR2 are MNHEY and SMNVEV (reference sequence). The V end lost 2 bases, the J end lost 5 bases, and 12 bases lay between the germline ends. The CDR3 loop reads CASSLNAGRTGELFF. The CDR3 DNA reads TGTGCCAGCAGTTTAAATGCAGGTCGGACCGGGGAGCTGTTTTTT.

This clonotype occurred a few times. The chain is built from TRBV20-1 and TRBJ2-1, with 13 bases that match TRBD2. With V trimmed by 3 bases and J by 4 bases, 9 bases remained unmatched. The CDR3 is 17 residues long. The germline gives CDR1 DFQATT, CDR2 SNEGSKA (reference sequence). The DNA of the CDR3 is TGCAGTGCTAGTTTAGGACTAGCGGGGGCGGGGTACAATGAGCAGTTCTTC. Amino acids: CSASLGLAGAGYNEQFF.

V is TRBV7-2 and J is TRBJ2-1, with TRBD1 matching over 8 bases. The CDR3 runs to 15 residues. Trimming removed 1 base from V and 7 bases from J; junction bases left unmatched: 6. Per the germline V gene, CDR1 is SGHTA and CDR2 is FQGNSA. The CDR3 DNA follows: TGTGCCAGCAGCTTAGGACAGGGGCGTATGAATGAGCAGTTCTTC. It yields the protein CASSLGQGRMNEQFF.

This clonotype showed up just a few times. V and J are TRBV7-9 and TRBJ2-1; D may be TRBD2 (6 bases). The V end was cut by 1 base, the J end by 10 bases, with 11 bases between. The CDR3 length is 13 residues. Germline assignment: CDR1 SEHNR and CDR2 FQNEAQ (reference sequence). The CDR3 here is CASSLEGTSEQFF. DNA of the CDR3: TGTGCCAGCAGCTTAGAGGGCACTAGCGAGCAGTTCTTC.

There are many counts of this clonotype. This chain connects TRBV14 to TRBJ2-1, with 11 bases identical to TRBD1. The CDR3 has 17 amino acids. Trimming removed 6 bases from V and 5 bases from J; junction bases left unmatched: 12. Germline V gives CDR1 SGHDN, CDR2 FVKESK. The CDR3 is CASSSRGGTGGNNEQFF. For the CDR3, the DNA is TGTGCCAGCAGTTCCCGGGGCGGGACAGGGGGAAACAATGAGCAGTTCTTC.

At least ten counts were recorded for this clonotype. V gene TRBV12-3 or TRBV12-4 combines with J gene TRBJ1-1, with a weak D call TRBD1 (5 bases). V was clipped by 6 bases and J by 0 bases, with 14 bases between them. The CDR3 spans 15 residues. CDR3 sequence (DNA): TGTGCCAGCAGGCCACAGGTTTATCTGAACACTGAAGCTTTCTTT. It encodes CASRPQVYLNTEAFF.

This clonotype was seen a few times. V and J are TRBV28 and TRBJ2-7; D gene uncertain. V gave up 2 bases and J gave up 7 bases, with 12 bases separating them. The length of the CDR3 is 13 residues. Germline CDR1 MDHEN, CDR2 SYDVKM. The CDR3, as DNA: TGTGCCAGCAGTTTAGGGTCCTCTAGTGAGCAGTACTTC. Its translation: CASSLGSSSEQYF.

This clonotype was observed at least ten times. This chain uses TRBV6-1 with TRBJ1-2; 9 bases line up with TRBD1. The trim removed 6 bases at V and 5 bases at J, leaving 7 bases unmatched. Germline lookup yields CDR1 MNHNS and CDR2 SASEGT. CDR3 length equals 14 residues. As DNA, the CDR3 is TGTGCCAGCAGGGTAGACAGGGGGGGGTATGGCTACACCTTC. It codes for CASRVDRGGYGYTF.

The chain couples TRBV30 to TRBJ1-1, with D possibly matching TRBD1 (5 bases). CDR1 and CDR2 from the germline V gene are GTSNPN and SVGIG (reference sequence). CDR3 size: 12 residues. V was cut by 2 bases and J by 10 bases, with 14 bases left in between. CDR3 sequence: CAWSMVRGLAFF. CDR3 sequence (DNA): TGTGCCTGGAGTATGGTAAGGGGCCTAGCTTTCTTT.

This clonotype was picked up many times. The chain employs TRBV7-2 and TRBJ2-5, with 10 bases aligning to TRBD2. Trimming removed 3 bases from V and 7 bases from J; junction bases left unmatched: 8. Germline-derived CDR1 and CDR2 are SGHTA and FQGNSA. The CDR3 has 15 amino acids. CDR3 amino acids: CASSFSGGTVGTQYF. Here the CDR3 DNA reads TGTGCCAGCAGCTTTAGCGGGGGGACGGTGGGGACCCAGTACTTC.

This clonotype was counted between two and nine times. The rearrangement uses TRBV6-5 and TRBJ2-5; D is undetermined. V dropped 5 bases and J dropped 3 bases, with 13 bases sitting between them. CDR3 length: 14 residues. Germline V lookup: CDR1 MNHEY, CDR2 SVGAGI. CDR3 sequence: CASSPFFYKETQYF. CDR3 DNA: TGTGCCAGCAGTCCCTTTTTTTATAAAGAGACCCAGTACTTC.